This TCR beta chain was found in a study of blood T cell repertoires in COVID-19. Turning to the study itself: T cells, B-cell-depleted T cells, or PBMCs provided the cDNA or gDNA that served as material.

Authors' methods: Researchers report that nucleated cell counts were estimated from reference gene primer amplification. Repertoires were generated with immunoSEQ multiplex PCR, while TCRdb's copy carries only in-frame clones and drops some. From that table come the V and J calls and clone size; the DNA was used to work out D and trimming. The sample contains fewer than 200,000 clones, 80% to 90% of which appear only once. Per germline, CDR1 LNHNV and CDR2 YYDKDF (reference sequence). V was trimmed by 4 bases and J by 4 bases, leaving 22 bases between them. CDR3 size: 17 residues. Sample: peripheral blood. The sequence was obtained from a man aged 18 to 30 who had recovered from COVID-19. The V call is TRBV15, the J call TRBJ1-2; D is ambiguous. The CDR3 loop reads CATSTEELLTSSYGYTF. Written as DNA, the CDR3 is TGTGCCACCAGCACAGAGGAGCTACTTACGTCCTCCTATGGCTACACCTTC.